This T cell receptor (beta chain) was documented in a study of Graves' ophthalmopathy and Graves' hyperthyroidism. Comments on this clonotype: One junction end disagrees with the germline gene, perhaps due to a read error.

Researchers took RNA transcripts and amplified TCR beta CDR3 regions from them. Following a first-round RT-PCR that used HTBI primers, a second-round multiplex PCR was carried out. TCRdb fed the multiplex PCR reads into MiXCR, producing one record per CDR3 protein. The table shows some 750,000 distinct CDR3 sequences, with about 44% occurring only once. This CDR3 is 14 amino acids long. Per germline, CDR1 DFQATT and CDR2 SNEGSKA (reference sequence). The V gene is TRBV20-1, the J gene TRBJ1-4; TRBD1 agrees at 8 bases. Sequenced material: peripheral blood. This receptor was obtained from an adult man with Graves' ophthalmopathy. The CDR3 coding sequence is TGCAGTGCGAGACACGACAGGGGAAGTGAAGAACTGTTTTTT. It specifies CSARHDRGSEELFF.